This TCR beta chain was profiled in a study of T cells in Graves' hyperthyroidism and ophthalmopathy. The CDR3 is made up of 11 amino acids. The germline V gene has CDR1 SGHTA and CDR2 FQGNSA. V lost 5 bases, J lost 7 bases, and 9 bases lay in between. This clonotype occurred a few times. It was RNA transcripts that yielded the amplified TCR beta CDR3 regions. The HTBI set primed first-round TCR CDR3 RT-PCR. TCRdb analysed the multiplex PCR reads with MiXCR anew, one entry per CDR3 protein. This sample has a few hundred thousand distinct CDR3 sequences, with 46% found just once. The source is a woman under 30 with Graves' hyperthyroidism. The sequencing input was peripheral blood or thyroid tissue (not recorded which). V is TRBV7-2 and J is TRBJ2-7, with D perhaps given as TRBD1 or TRBD2 (5 bases each). CDR3 protein: CASSHEGEQYF. The CDR3 DNA is TGTGCCAGCAGCCACGAGGGGGAGCAGTACTTC. Full variable domain (rest looked up from reference TRBV7-2 and TRBJ2-7): GAGVSQSPSNKVTEKGKDVELRCDPISGHTALYWYRQSLGQGLEFLIYFQGNSAPDKSGLPSDRFSAERTGGSVSTLTIQRTQQEDSAVYLCASSHEGEQYFGPGTRLTVT.